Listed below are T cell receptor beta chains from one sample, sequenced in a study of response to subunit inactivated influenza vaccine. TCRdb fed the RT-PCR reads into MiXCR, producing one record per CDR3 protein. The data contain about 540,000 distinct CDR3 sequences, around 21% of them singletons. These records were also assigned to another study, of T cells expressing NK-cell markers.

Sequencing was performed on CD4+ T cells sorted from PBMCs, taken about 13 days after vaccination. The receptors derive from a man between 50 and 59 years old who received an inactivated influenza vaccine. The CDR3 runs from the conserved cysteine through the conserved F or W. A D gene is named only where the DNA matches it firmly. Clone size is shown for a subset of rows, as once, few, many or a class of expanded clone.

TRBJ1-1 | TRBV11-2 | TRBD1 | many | CASSLEPGGGTEAFF | TGTGCCAGCAGCTTAGAACCAGGGGGCGGCACTGAAGCTTTCTTT
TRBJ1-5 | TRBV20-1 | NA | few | CSARRDSNQPQHF | TGCAGCGCCCGGCGGGACAGCAATCAGCCCCAGCATTTT
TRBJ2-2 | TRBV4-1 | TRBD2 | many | CASSQERGPSTGELFF | TGCGCCAGCAGCCAGGAGCGGGGGCCCTCCACCGGGGAGCTGTTTTTT
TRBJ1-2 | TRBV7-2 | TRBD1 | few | CASSADRVYYGYTF | TGTGCCAGCAGCGCCGACAGGGTATATTATGGCTACACCTTC
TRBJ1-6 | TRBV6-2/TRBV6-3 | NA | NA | CASNGGPYNSPLHF | TGTGCCAGCAACGGAGGACCCTATAATTCACCCCTCCACTTT
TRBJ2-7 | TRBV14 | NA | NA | CASSQGAISYEQYF | TGTGCCAGCAGCCAAGGGGCAATCAGTTACGAGCAGTACTTC
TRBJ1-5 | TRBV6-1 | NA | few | CASETGSNQPQHF | TGTGCCAGCGAGACAGGAAGCAATCAGCCCCAGCATTTT
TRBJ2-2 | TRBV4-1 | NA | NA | CASSQFGERSGELFF | TGCGCCAGCAGCCAATTCGGGGAACGTTCCGGGGAGCTGTTTTTT
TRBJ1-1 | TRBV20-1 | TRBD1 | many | CSARAPGTGNTEAFF | TGCAGTGCTAGAGCACCCGGGACAGGTAACACTGAAGCTTTCTTT
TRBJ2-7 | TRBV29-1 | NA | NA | CSVGTHRVGGEQYF | TGCAGCGTTGGCACCCACAGGGTCGGGGGAGAGCAGTACTTC
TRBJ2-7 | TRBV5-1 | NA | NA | CASSLGVGQRREQYF | TGCGCCAGCAGCTTGGGGGTCGGCCAGCGAAGAGAGCAGTACTTC
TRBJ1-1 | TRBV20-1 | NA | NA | CSAHRRGVAFF | TGCAGTGCTCATCGGCGGGGGGTAGCTTTCTTT
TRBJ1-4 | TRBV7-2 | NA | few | CASSQGRINEKLFF | TGTGCCAGCAGCCAGGGACGGATTAATGAAAAACTGTTTTTT
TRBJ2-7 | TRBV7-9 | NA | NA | CASTEGGALSYEQYF | TGTGCCAGCACCGAGGGGGGAGCGTTGTCCTACGAGCAGTACTTC
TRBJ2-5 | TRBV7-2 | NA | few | CASSPSTRQETQYF | TGTGCCAGCAGCCCTTCGACTCGCCAAGAGACCCAGTACTTC
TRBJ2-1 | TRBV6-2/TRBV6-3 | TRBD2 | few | CASSLAGVGNEQFF | TGTGCCAGCAGTTTAGCGGGGGTGGGGAATGAGCAGTTCTTC
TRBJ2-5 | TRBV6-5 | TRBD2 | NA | CASSYRGLAFQETQYF | TGTGCCAGCAGTTACAGGGGACTAGCTTTCCAAGAGACCCAGTACTTC
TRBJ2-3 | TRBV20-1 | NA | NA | CSVAMGAPDTQYF | TGCAGTGTAGCGATGGGGGCCCCCGATACGCAGTATTTT
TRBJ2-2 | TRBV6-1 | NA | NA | CASKDSLNTGELFF | TGTGCCAGCAAGGACAGCCTAAACACCGGGGAGCTGTTTTTT
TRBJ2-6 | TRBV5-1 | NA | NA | CASSLWEAGANVLTF | TGCGCCAGCAGCTTGTGGGAGGCTGGGGCCAACGTCCTGACTTTC
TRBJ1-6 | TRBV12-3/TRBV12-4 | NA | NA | CASSHQSSPLHF | TGTGCCAGCAGCCACCAAAGCTCACCCCTCCACTTT
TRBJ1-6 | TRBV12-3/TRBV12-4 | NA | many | CASSFGSRGSSLHF | TGTGCCAGCAGTTTCGGATCGAGGGGATCATCCCTCCACTTT
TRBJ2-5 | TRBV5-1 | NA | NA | CASSLTTRETQYF | TGCGCCAGCAGCTTGACAACGCGTGAGACCCAGTACTTC
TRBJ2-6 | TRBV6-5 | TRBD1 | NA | CASSYSRQGVTGANVLTF | TGTGCCAGCAGTTACTCTAGACAGGGTGTGACTGGGGCCAACGTCCTGACTTTC
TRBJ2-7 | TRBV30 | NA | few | CAWSVAGPRGQYF | TGTGCCTGGAGTGTAGCAGGGCCGCGGGGGCAGTACTTC
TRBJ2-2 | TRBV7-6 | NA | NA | CASSFRGPGNTGELFF | TGTGCCAGCAGCTTTCGTGGACCCGGGAACACCGGGGAGCTGTTTTTT
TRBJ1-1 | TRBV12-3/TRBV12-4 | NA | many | CASSFQGRNTEAFF | TGTGCCAGCAGCTTCCAGGGGAGGAATACTGAAGCTTTCTTT
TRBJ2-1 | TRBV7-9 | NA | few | CASSLGGGLAYNEQFF | TGTGCCAGCAGCTTGGGGGGGGGGCTAGCCTACAATGAGCAGTTCTTC
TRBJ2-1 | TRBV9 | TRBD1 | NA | CASSDWTGGSYNEQFF | TGTGCCAGCAGCGACTGGACAGGGGGCTCCTACAATGAGCAGTTCTTC
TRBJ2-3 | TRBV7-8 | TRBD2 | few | CASSLPKGREGTDTQYF | TGTGCCAGCAGCTTACCTAAAGGGAGGGAGGGCACAGATACGCAGTATTTT
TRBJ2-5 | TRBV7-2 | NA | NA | CASSFHRGGETQYF | TGTGCCAGCAGCTTTCACAGGGGAGGGGAGACCCAGTACTTC
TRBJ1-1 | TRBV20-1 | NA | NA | CSARYDTEAFF | TGCAGTGCTAGATATGACACTGAAGCTTTCTTT
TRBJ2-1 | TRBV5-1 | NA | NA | CASSLAQGFNEQFF | TGCGCCAGCAGCTTGGCCCAGGGTTTCAATGAGCAGTTCTTC
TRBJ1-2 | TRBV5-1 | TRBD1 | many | CASSSGTGDYGYTF | TGTGCCAGCAGCTCCGGGACAGGGGACTATGGCTACACCTTC
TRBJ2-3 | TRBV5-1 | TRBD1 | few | CASSWSTGGVADTQYF | TGCGCCAGCAGCTGGTCGACAGGGGGGGTCGCAGATACGCAGTATTTT
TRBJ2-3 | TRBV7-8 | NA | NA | CASSRDTPEGTQYF | TGTGCCAGCAGCCGTGACACCCCCGAGGGGACGCAGTATTTT
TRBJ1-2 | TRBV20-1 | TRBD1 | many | CSARDPRQGGYGYTF | TGCAGTGCTAGAGATCCGAGACAGGGTGGCTATGGCTACACCTTC
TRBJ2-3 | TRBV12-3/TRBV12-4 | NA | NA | CASSPGGHGGFRGQYF | TGTGCCAGCAGTCCCGGGGGACATGGGGGTTTCCGTGGGCAGTATTTT
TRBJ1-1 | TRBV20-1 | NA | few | CSASQPPEAFF | TGCAGTGCTAGTCAGCCCCCTGAAGCTTTCTTT
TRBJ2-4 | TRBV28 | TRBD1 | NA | CASSAPQGDIQYF | TGTGCCAGCAGTGCCCCACAGGGGGACATTCAGTACTTC
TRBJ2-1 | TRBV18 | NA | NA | CASSPRGTARDEQFF | TGTGCCAGCTCACCACGCGGGACCGCGCGCGATGAGCAGTTCTTC
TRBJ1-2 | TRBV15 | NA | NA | CATSREAGYGYTF | TGTGCCACCAGCAGAGAGGCGGGGTATGGCTACACCTTC
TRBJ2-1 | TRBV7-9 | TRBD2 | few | CASSTRLAGSLNEQFF | TGTGCCAGCAGCACGCGACTAGCGGGGAGCCTAAATGAGCAGTTCTTC
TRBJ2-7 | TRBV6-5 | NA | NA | CASSYSIGLGNEQYF | TGTGCCAGCAGTTACTCGATCGGGCTAGGGAACGAGCAGTACTTC
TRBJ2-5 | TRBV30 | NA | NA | CAWSVGHLGETQYF | TGTGCCTGGAGTGTCGGACACCTAGGAGAGACCCAGTACTTC
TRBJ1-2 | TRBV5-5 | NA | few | CASSETELDGYTF | TGTGCCAGCAGCGAGACAGAGTTGGATGGCTACACCTTC
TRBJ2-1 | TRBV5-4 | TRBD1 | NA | CASSSNQDRRYNEQFF | TGTGCCAGCAGCTCGAACCAGGACAGGCGATACAATGAGCAGTTCTTC
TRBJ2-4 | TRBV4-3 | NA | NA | CASSRVVIEGERYF | TGCGCCAGCAGCCGCGTCGTCATAGAGGGTGAGCGGTACTTC
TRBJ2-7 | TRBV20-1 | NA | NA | CSARLFKRHEQYF | TGCAGTGCTAGACTTTTTAAGCGGCACGAGCAGTACTTC
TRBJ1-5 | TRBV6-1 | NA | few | CASSADSGGNQPQHF | TGTGCCAGCAGTGCGGATTCCGGGGGAAATCAGCCCCAGCATTTT
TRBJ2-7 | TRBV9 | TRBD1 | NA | CASSTQTGVGYEQYF | TGTGCCAGCAGCACCCAGACAGGGGTTGGCTACGAGCAGTACTTC